Listed below are T cell receptor beta chains from one sample, sequenced in a study of vaccination and CD4 T cells after COVID-19. TCRdb re-called the PCR reads with MiXCR, one entry per CDR3 protein. The table includes around 15,000 distinct CDR3 sequences, approximately 65% detected once. No antigen is known for these receptors. Input material: CD4+ T cells from blood, cultured in vitro. The source is a human donor who had recovered from COVID-19. Each CDR3 is given with its conserved first and last residue. D genes are given only for firm matches. Clone sizes are given selectively: once, few, many, or a class where the clone is expanded.

TRBD1 . TRBJ2-7 TRBV6-2/TRBV6-3 TGTGCCAGCAGTTCCACCGGGACAGGGGACCACGAGCAGTACTTC CASSSTGTGDHEQYF
. . TRBJ2-3 TRBV21-1 TGTGCCAGCAACTTGCCGAACTTGAGGAGGGAGCGGGAGTGGTTAGATACGCAGTATTTT CASNLPNLRREREWLDTQYF
. few TRBJ1-2 TRBV6-5 TGTGCCAGCAGTTATTCCAGCTATGGCTACACCTTC CASSYSSYGYTF
. . TRBJ2-5 TRBV7-9 TGTGCCAGCAGCCTTCACCAAGCCCAAGAGACCCAGTACTTC CASSLHQAQETQYF
. . TRBJ1-5 TRBV20-1 TGCAGTGCCCGGATTAGCAATCAGCCCCAGCATTTT CSARISNQPQHF
TRBD1 . TRBJ1-2 TRBV6-2/TRBV6-3 TGTGCCAGCAGTTACTCTCGGACAGGGGGCATGTATGGCTACACCTTC CASSYSRTGGMYGYTF
. few TRBJ1-5 TRBV28 TGTGCCAGCAGTTCGCCCGGACGTCTTAGCAATCAGCCCCAGCATTTT CASSSPGRLSNQPQHF
TRBD2 once TRBJ2-2 TRBV6-2/TRBV6-3 TGTGCCAGCAGTTACGTTGGGAGGGAGACCGGGGAGCTGTTTTTT CASSYVGRETGELFF
. . TRBJ2-5 TRBV20-1 TGCAGTGCTAGGACTGGATGGGAGACCCAGTACTTC CSARTGWETQYF
TRBD1 . TRBJ2-5 TRBV24-1 TGTGCCACCAGTGATCCGGGACAGGGAAAAGAGACCCAGTACTTC CATSDPGQGKETQYF
TRBD1 once TRBJ2-6 TRBV28 TGTGCCAGCGCTTCTAGGGGACACCGGGACAGGGGGACTGGGGCCAACGTCCTGACTTTC CASASRGHRDRGTGANVLTF
TRBD1 few TRBJ1-1 TRBV6-1 TGTGCCAGCAGTGCCACAGGGGGGAACACTGAAGCTTTCTTT CASSATGGNTEAFF
. once TRBJ1-1 TRBV20-1 TGCAGTGCTAGAGGTTGGCCCGGGGCCACTGAAGCTTTCTTT CSARGWPGATEAFF
. . TRBJ1-1 TRBV6-5 TGTGCCAGCAGTTACGGGCCGGCCCCCATGAACACTGAAGCTTTCTTT CASSYGPAPMNTEAFF
TRBD2 . TRBJ2-7 TRBV6-5 TGTGCCAGCAGTTCGGCGCGGGAGGGCTCCTACGAGCAGTACTTC CASSSAREGSYEQYF
. . TRBJ1-6 TRBV11-2 TGTGCCAGCACCAACGGACTTTATAATTCACCCCTCCACTTT CASTNGLYNSPLHF
TRBD1 . TRBJ1-2 TRBV10-3 TGTGCCATCAGTTCGGGACAGCCACCGTATGGCTACACCTTC CAISSGQPPYGYTF
TRBD1 . TRBJ1-1 TRBV6-1 TGTGCCAGCAGCCGACAGGGGGCGGGGAACACTGAAGCTTTCTTT CASSRQGAGNTEAFF
TRBD1 . TRBJ1-6 TRBV7-9 TGTGCCAGCAGCTTGGACAGGGTTGACTCACCCCTCCACTTT CASSLDRVDSPLHF
. . TRBJ1-1 TRBV6-1 TGTGCCAGCACCAAAGACGGGGGTAAAGCTTTCTTT CASTKDGGKAFF
. once TRBJ1-2 TRBV6-1 TGTGCCAGCAGTCTGCGACAGGAAAACTATGGCTACACCTTC CASSLRQENYGYTF
TRBD1 . TRBJ1-5 TRBV19 TGTGCCAGTAGTATTGTAGGGACAGGGGGAACCTATCAGCCCCAGCATTTT CASSIVGTGGTYQPQHF
TRBD1 once TRBJ2-3 TRBV29-1 TGCAGCGTCGGACAGGTGGGCACAGATACGCAGTATTTT CSVGQVGTDTQYF
TRBD2 . TRBJ2-7 TRBV7-3 TGTGCCAGCAGCTTATTTGGGACTAGCTACGAGCAGTACTTC CASSLFGTSYEQYF
TRBD1 . TRBJ1-5 TRBV20-1 TGCAGTGCCCCTACCTCGGGACAGGGTAATCAGCCCCAGCATTTT CSAPTSGQGNQPQHF
. . TRBJ2-1 TRBV10-1 TGCGCCAGCAGTGATCCCCAATCCAATGAGCAGTTCTTC CASSDPQSNEQFF
TRBD1 . TRBJ1-2 TRBV4-1 TGCGCCAGCAGCCAGGGGGGGGACAGCTATGGCTACACCTTC CASSQGGDSYGYTF
. . TRBJ2-7 TRBV6-1 TGTGCCATCAGTGAGAAAGGGGGTGGTATCTCCGAGCAGTACTTC CAISEKGGGISEQYF
TRBD1 . TRBJ2-7 TRBV6-1 TGTGCCAGCAGGCCGGGACAGGCCTCCTACGAGCAGTACTTC CASRPGQASYEQYF
. . TRBJ1-2 TRBV19 TGTGCCAGTAGGGGGAACCCGCGCGGCTACACCTTC CASRGNPRGYTF
. once TRBJ2-3 TRBV27 TGTGCCAGCAGTCGCCAGGTCGGCTCAGATACGCAGTATTTT CASSRQVGSDTQYF
TRBD1 . TRBJ1-2 TRBV24-1 TGTGCCACCAGTGGACCTAGGGACAGGCAATCCTATGGCTACACCTTC CATSGPRDRQSYGYTF
TRBD2 medium-sized TRBJ2-1 TRBV27 TGTGCCAGCAGCCCTCAAAGGGGACTAGCGAATGTCTACAATGAGCAGTTCTTC CASSPQRGLANVYNEQFF
. . TRBJ1-6 TRBV7-2 TGTGCCAGCAGCTCTGGCGGGACACTCCATAATTCACCCCTCCACTTT CASSSGGTLHNSPLHF
. . TRBJ1-5 TRBV2 TGTGCCAGCAGTACCCCATATCCCTATAGCAATCAGCCCCAGCATTTT CASSTPYPYSNQPQHF
TRBD2 . TRBJ2-3 TRBV7-2 TGTGCCAGCAGCTTAGAACTAGCGGGAGAGGCAAGGGCGCAGTATTTT CASSLELAGEARAQYF
TRBD1 . TRBJ1-6 TRBV27 TGTGCCAGTACAAGGGGGCCGAGCCCCAATTCACCCCTCCACTTT CASTRGPSPNSPLHF
. . TRBJ2-7 TRBV24-1 TGTGCCACCAGTGAGGGGGGGACAGGCGAGCTCCGCAGGAACGAGCAGTACTTC CATSEGGTGELRRNEQYF
TRBD1 few TRBJ2-7 TRBV20-1 TGCAGTGCCCGCCCCGGACAGGGGGCCCACGAGCAGTACTTC CSARPGQGAHEQYF
. . TRBJ1-2 TRBV28 TGTGCCAGCAGTCCCCTGGGGCTTGGCTACACCTTC CASSPLGLGYTF
TRBD2 . TRBJ2-3 TRBV20-1 TGCAGTGCTCCTAGCGGAGTATACACAGATACGCAGTATTTT CSAPSGVYTDTQYF
. . TRBJ1-6 TRBV7-2 TGTGCCAGCAGCTTAGGCTGGGGGCGACGGGAGATCTCCTATAATTCACCCCTCCACTTT CASSLGWGRREISYNSPLHF
TRBD1 . TRBJ2-6 TRBV11-2 TGTGCCAGCAGCTGGAACAGGGGGCTTGGGGCCAACGTCCTGACTTTC CASSWNRGLGANVLTF
. . TRBJ1-5 TRBV24-1 TGTGCCACCAGTGATTTCGGCAGCTCCCGGCCCCAGCATTTT CATSDFGSSRPQHF
TRBD2 . TRBJ2-5 TRBV19 TGTGCCAGTAGTAGGGCACTAGCGGGAGCCCACCAAGAGACCCAGTACTTC CASSRALAGAHQETQYF
. . TRBJ1-5 TRBV20-1 TGCAGTGTCGTCCAGCGCAATCAGCCCCAGCATTTT CSVVQRNQPQHF
. . TRBJ1-6 TRBV28 TGTGCCAGCAGTTTCTCCAGGGGAACCTCACCCCTCCACTTT CASSFSRGTSPLHF
TRBD1 . TRBJ2-7 TRBV20-1 TGCAGTGCTCGGAATAACAGGGGGTCCTACGAGCAGTACTTC CSARNNRGSYEQYF
TRBD2 . TRBJ2-3 TRBV28 TGTGCCAGCAGATCAAGCGGGATGACTAGCACAGATACGCAGTATTTT CASRSSGMTSTDTQYF
. . TRBJ1-5 TRBV6-1 TGTGCCAGCATACAGGGAATTAGACAGCCCCAGCATTTT CASIQGIRQPQHF
TRBD1 few TRBJ1-2 TRBV27 TGTGCCAGCAGGGGGACAGGGGGCCGCTATGGCTACACCTTC CASRGTGGRYGYTF
. . TRBJ2-7 TRBV6-5 TGTGCCAGCAGTTACGACAGGCTCCTCTACGAGCAGTACTTC CASSYDRLLYEQYF
TRBD1 . TRBJ2-7 TRBV6-1 TGTGCCAGCAGTATACGGCCGGGACAGGGGTATCACGAGCAGTACTTC CASSIRPGQGYHEQYF
TRBD2 . TRBJ2-1 TRBV6-4 TGTGCCAGCAGCAGAGGGACTAGCGGAGGAAATGAGCAGTTCTTC CASSRGTSGGNEQFF
. few TRBJ1-1 TRBV7-2 TGTGCCAGCAGCTTAGCGACAGGCACTGAAGCTTTCTTT CASSLATGTEAFF
. . TRBJ2-3 TRBV12-3/TRBV12-4 TGTGCCAGCAGTTTTGGAATTTCGGCCGGGGACCGCAAGCAGTATTTT CASSFGISAGDRKQYF
. . TRBJ1-1 TRBV6-5 TGTGCCAGCAGTTACTCGGGCAGGGTCGTAGCTGAAGCTTTCTTT CASSYSGRVVAEAFF